This T cell receptor beta chain appears in the sequencing data of a study of shared clonotypes between healthy human individuals. Study-level findings and limits: Naive CD4 clonotypes were shared across a few donors at roughly 4.6%.

Produced via immunoSEQ multiplex PCR; TCRdb's table is partial and in-frame only. The table records about 180,000 clones, 90% to 95% of them present only once. Trimming took off 1 base at V and 2 bases at J, with 6 bases between the two ends. CDR3 length: 13 amino acids. Germline V gene sequence: CDR1 SGHTA, CDR2 FQGNSA. Of note for this clone: Its matching antigen is unknown.

This receptor was obtained from a woman in her twenties or thirties in good health. This chain uses TRBV7-2 with TRBJ2-7; D is possibly TRBD1 (5 bases). Sequences were obtained from naive CD4+ T cells sorted from blood. Regarding subset: CD45RA+ positively selected. CDR3 in amino acids: CASSLEGAYEQYF. DNA of the CDR3: TGTGCCAGCAGCTTAGAAGGGGCCTACGAGCAGTACTTC.